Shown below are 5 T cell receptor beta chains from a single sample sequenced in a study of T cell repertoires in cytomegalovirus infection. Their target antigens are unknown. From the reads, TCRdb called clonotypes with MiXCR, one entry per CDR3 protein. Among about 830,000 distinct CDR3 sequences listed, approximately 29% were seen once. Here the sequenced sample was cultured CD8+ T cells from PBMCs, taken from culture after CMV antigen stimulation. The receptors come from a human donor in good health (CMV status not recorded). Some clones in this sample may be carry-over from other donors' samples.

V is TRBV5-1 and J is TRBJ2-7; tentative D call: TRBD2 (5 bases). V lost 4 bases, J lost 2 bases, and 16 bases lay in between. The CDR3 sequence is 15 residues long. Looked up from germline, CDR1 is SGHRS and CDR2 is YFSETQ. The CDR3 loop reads CASSEGSSDTYEQYF. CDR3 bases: TGCGCCAGCAGCGAGGGATCTTCCGATACCTACGAGCAGTACTTC.

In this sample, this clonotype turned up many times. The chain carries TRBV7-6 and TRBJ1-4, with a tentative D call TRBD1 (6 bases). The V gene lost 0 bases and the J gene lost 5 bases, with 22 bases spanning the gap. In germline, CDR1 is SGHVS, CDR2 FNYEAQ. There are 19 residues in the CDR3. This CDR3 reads CASSLAGWLRDTNNEKLFF. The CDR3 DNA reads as TGTGCCAGCAGCTTAGCAGGGTGGCTCCGGGACACCAACAATGAAAAACTGTTTTTT.

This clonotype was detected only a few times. The CDR3 bases are TGTGCCAGCAGCTTCCGGGACAGGGTCGTTGGGAACACTGAAGCTTTCTTT. Its protein is CASSFRDRVVGNTEAFF. V gene TRBV5-6 combines with J gene TRBJ1-1; 9 nucleotides align to TRBD1. Trimming took 2 bases from V and 1 from J; bases not matched to a gene: 9. From germline, CDR1 is SGHDT and CDR2 YYEEEE. This CDR3 region has 17 residues.

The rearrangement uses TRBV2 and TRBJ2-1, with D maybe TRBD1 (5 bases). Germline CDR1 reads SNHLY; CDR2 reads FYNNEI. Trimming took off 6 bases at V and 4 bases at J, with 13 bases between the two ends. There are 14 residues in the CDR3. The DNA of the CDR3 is TGTGCCAGCAGCCCTAGACAGCGTTACAATGAGCAGTTCTTC. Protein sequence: CASSPRQRYNEQFF.

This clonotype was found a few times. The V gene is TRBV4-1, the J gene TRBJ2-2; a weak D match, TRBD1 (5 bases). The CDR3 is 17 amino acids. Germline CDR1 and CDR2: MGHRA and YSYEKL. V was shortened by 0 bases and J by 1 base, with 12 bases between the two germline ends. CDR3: CASSQDRLGENTGELFF. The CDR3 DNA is TGCGCCAGCAGCCAAGATAGGCTAGGGGAGAACACCGGGGAGCTGTTTTTT.